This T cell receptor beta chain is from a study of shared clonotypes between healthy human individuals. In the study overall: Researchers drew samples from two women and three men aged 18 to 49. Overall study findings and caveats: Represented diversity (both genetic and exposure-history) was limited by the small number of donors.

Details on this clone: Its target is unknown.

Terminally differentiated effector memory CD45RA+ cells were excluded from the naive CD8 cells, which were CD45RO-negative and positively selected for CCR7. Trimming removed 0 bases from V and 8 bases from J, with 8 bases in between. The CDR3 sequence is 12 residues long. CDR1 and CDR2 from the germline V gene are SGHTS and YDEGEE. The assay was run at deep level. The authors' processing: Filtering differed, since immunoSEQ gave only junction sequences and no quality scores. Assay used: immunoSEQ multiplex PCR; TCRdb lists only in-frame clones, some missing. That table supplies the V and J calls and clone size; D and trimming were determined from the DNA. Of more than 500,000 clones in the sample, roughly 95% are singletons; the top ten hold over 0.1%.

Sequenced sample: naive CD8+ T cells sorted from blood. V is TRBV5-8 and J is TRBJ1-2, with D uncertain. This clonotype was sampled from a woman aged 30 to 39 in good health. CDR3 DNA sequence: TGTGCCAGCAGCTTGGGGGCAAGAGGCTACACCTTC. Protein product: CASSLGARGYTF.